Listed here is a single T cell receptor beta chain. The sample belongs to a study of blood T cell repertoires in COVID-19. CDR3 length: 14 amino acids. Germline CDR1 is SEHNR and CDR2 is FQNEAQ (reference sequence). The V end was cut by 2 bases, the J end by 4 bases, with 11 bases between. Sequencing was performed with immunoSEQ multiplex PCR; in TCRdb, only in-frame clones are kept and a portion is missing. The sample shows 100,000 to 150,000 clones, 81% of them seen only once. The V gene is TRBV7-9, the J gene TRBJ2-5; the D gene is possibly TRBD1 (6 bases). The sequenced sample consisted of peripheral blood. This receptor was identified in a man aged 30 to 45 with COVID-19, enrolled during active disease. The CDR3 DNA reads TGTGCCAGCAGCTTAACAGGGATAGGAGAGACCCAGTACTTC. Translating it yields CASSLTGIGETQYF.